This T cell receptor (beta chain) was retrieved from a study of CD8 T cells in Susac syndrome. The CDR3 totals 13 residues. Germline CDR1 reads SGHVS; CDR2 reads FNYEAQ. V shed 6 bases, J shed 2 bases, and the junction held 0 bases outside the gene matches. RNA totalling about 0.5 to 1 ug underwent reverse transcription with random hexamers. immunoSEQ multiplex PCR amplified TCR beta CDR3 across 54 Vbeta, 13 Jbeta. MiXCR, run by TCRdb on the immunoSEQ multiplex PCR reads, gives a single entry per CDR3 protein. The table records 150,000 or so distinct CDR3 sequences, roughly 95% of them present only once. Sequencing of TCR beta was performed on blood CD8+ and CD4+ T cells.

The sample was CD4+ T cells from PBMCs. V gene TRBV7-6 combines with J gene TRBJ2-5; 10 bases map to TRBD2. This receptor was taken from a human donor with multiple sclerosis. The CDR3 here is CASSSGRQETQYF. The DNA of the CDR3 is TGTGCCAGCAGTAGCGGGAGGCAAGAGACCCAGTACTTC.